One and the same sample provided the 7 T cell receptor beta chains below, sequenced in a study of blood T cell repertoires in COVID-19. The repertoire was sequenced with immunoSEQ multiplex PCR; TCRdb's copy has only in-frame clones and lacks some. The sample has a few hundred thousand clones; roughly 90% are singletons. Material: PBMCs or T cells enriched from blood (not recorded which). All receptors come from a woman in her 30s who had recovered from COVID-19.

This chain links TRBV4-2 with TRBJ2-3, with 7 positions matching TRBD2. The germline V gene has CDR1 LGHNA and CDR2 YNFKEQ. V shed 4 bases and J 5 bases; nucleotides not matched to a gene: 6. CDR3 length: 14 residues. CDR3 region: CASSLAGDRDTQYF. The DNA for the CDR3 is TGTGCCAGCAGCCTGGCGGGAGACCGAGATACGCAGTATTTT.

V is TRBV7-2 and J is TRBJ1-5; TRBD1 matches at 7 bases. Germline V gives CDR1 SGHTA, CDR2 FQGNSA. With 4 bases clipped from V and 3 bases from J, the junction kept 3 bases outside the gene matches. CDR3 length: 14 residues. This chain's CDR3 is CASSSGQLNQPQHF. The CDR3 DNA reads TGTGCCAGCAGCTCGGGACAGCTCAATCAGCCCCAGCATTTT.

J is TRBJ1-1 and V is TRBV28; D is perhaps TRBD1 (5 bases). The CDR3 runs to 15 residues. The V gene lost 5 bases and the J gene lost 1 base, with 14 bases spanning the gap. The germline CDR1 and CDR2 sequences are MDHEN and SYDVKM. Here the CDR3 reads CASSGKPTENTEAFF. The CDR3 bases are TGTGCCAGCAGTGGAAAACCGACAGAGAACACTGAAGCTTTCTTT. The whole variable domain, filled in from reference TRBV28 and TRBJ1-1, reads DVKVTQSSRYLVKRTGEKVFLECVQDMDHENMFWYRQDPGLGLRLIYFSYDVKMKEKGDIPEGYSVSREKKERFSLILESASTNQTSMYLCASSGKPTENTEAFFGQGTRLTVV.

This clone was seen only once. This sequence joins TRBV27 and TRBJ1-4; the match to TRBD1 covers 9 bases. Germline V lookup: CDR1 MNHEY, CDR2 SMNVEV (reference sequence). The CDR3 is 15 amino acids. Unmatched junction bases numbered 8, after V lost 4 bases and J lost 8 bases. The CDR3 region has the DNA TGTGCCAGCAGTTATAGACAGGGGGGAAGGGAAAAACTGTTTTTT. Translation gives CASSYRQGGREKLFF.

Details on this clone: Other nucleotide sequences from this sample produce the same CDR3. This sequence joins TRBV29-1 and TRBJ2-3; 10 bases agree with TRBD1. CDR1 and CDR2 (germline): SQVTM, ANQGSEA. The CDR3 totals 14 residues. V lost 3 bases to trimming and J lost 2 bases; unmatched junction nucleotides: 2. CDR3 sequence: CSVEGQGYTDTQYF. As DNA, the CDR3 is TGCAGCGTTGAGGGACAGGGGTACACAGATACGCAGTATTTT.

This chain connects TRBV18 to TRBJ1-4; tentative D call: TRBD1 (6 bases). The CDR3 extends over 16 amino acids. Germline CDR1 reads KGHSH; CDR2 reads LQKENI. V lost 3 bases and J lost 3, with 14 bases in between. The chain's CDR3 is CASSPNRVSPNEKLFF. As DNA, the CDR3 is TGTGCCAGCTCACCGAACAGGGTTTCGCCTAATGAAAAACTGTTTTTT.

The V call is TRBV18, the J call TRBJ1-6, with a tentative D call TRBD1 (5 bases). The CDR3 is 14 residues long. Looked up from germline, CDR1 is KGHSH and CDR2 is LQKENI. Trimming removed 4 bases from V and 8 bases from J, with 12 bases in between. The CDR3 loop is CASSLQGAHSPLHF. CDR3 DNA: TGTGCCAGCTCACTGCAGGGTGCGCATTCACCCCTCCACTTT.